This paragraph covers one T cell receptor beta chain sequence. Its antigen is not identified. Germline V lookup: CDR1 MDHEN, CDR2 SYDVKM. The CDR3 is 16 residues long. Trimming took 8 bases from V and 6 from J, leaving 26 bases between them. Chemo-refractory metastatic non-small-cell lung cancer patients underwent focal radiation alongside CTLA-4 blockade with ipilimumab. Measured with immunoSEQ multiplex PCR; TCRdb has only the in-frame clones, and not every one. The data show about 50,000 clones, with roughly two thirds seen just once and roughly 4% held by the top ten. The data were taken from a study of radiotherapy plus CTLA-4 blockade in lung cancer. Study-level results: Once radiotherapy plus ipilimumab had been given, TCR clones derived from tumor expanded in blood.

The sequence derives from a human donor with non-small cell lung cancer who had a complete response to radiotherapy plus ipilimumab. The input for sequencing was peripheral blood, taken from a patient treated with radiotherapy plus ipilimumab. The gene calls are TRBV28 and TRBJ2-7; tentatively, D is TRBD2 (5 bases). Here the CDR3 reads CASRLRPGPLLFEQYF. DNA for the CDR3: TGTGCCAGCCGACTACGTCCAGGCCCCCTACTTTTCGAGCAGTACTTC.